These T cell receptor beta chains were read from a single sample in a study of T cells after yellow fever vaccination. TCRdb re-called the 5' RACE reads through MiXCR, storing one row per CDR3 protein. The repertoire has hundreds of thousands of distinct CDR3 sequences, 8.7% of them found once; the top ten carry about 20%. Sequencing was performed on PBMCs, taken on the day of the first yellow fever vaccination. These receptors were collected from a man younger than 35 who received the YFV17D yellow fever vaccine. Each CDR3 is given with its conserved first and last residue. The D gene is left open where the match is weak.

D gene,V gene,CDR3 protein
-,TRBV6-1,CASSQGNRDTQYF
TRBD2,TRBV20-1,CSARSGGRYTGELFF
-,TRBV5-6,CASSPGRQRAAFF
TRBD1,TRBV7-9,CASSYLGGAGSPLHF
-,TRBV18,CASSPWAGDGGYTF
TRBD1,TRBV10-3,CAITNRGGDTGELFF
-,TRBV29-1,CSVDTGLRVPPDGYTF
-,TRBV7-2,CASSFFGGLAKNIQYF
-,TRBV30,CAWSEGLESPLHF
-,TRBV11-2,CASSLGSAGVNEKLFF
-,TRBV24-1,CATSDSRTEGETQYF
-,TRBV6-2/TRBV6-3,CASGGQYQPQHF
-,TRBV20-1,CSARALPRVSPFF
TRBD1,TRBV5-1,CASQGQGGPDTQYF
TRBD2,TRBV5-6,CASSGGLAVYNEQFF
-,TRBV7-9,CASSSVGKNIQYF
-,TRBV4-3,CASSPQPDLTGNEKLFF
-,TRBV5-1,CASSEGHFNTEAFF
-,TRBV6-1,CASRGTGVETQYF
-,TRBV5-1,CASRSTLEASGYTF
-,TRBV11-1,CASSLRDYERPQNTEAFF
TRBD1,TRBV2,CASSEQGARDQPQHF
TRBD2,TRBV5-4,CASSLSSGGAEDTQYF
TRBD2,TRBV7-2,CASSLKESSGGAYEQYF
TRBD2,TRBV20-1,CSARDREMGTTYNEQFF
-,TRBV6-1,CASSLGPSSSYEQYF
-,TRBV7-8,CASSLSEGTDTQYF
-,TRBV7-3,CASSLMSTNEQFF
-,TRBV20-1,CSARDEGSRTDTQYF
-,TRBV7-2,CASSLSSAPGGYTF
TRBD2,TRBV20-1,CSVHGAGGSYEQFF
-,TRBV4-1,CASRRGQEYGYTF
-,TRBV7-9,CASSLVSQGYTF
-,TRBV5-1,CASETAGLNTGELFF
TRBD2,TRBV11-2,CASSGRLALPDTQYF
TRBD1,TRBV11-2,CASSLGSGQGKTQYF
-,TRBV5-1,CASSLASGPPNYEQFF
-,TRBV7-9,CASSLILTGTQYF
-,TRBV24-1,CASSWTPYEQYF
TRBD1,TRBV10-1,CASRRDRATTGELFF
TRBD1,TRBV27,CASSPEDRGLYGYTF
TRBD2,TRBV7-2,CASSLREQETQYF
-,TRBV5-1,CASSLGRGAGNQPQHF
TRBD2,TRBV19,CASSTWTSGGAFEQFF
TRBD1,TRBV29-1,CSVVGTGTSGPSYNEQFF
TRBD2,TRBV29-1,CSGGGETQYF
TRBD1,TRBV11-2,CASSLDRVGLFF
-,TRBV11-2,CASSLRGRDTDTQYF
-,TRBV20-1,CSARDNPYEQYF
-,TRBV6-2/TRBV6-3,CAISDGRVNQPQHF